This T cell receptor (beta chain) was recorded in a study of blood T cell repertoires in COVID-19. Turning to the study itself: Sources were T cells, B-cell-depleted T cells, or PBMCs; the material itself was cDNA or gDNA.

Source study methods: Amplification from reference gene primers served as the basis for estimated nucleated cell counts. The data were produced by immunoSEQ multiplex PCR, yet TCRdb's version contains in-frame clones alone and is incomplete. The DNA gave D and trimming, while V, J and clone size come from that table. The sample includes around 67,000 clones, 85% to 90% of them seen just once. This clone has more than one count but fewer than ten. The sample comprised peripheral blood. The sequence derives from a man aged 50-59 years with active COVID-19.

CDR3 coding DNA: TGTGCCAGCAGCTTAAACCGACAGGATCCCCAGCATTTT. Encoded protein: CASSLNRQDPQHF. This chain joins TRBV11-1 and TRBJ1-5; perhaps TRBD1 as D (6 bases). Germline V lookup: CDR1 SGHAT, CDR2 FQDESV (reference sequence). Trimming pared 2 bases from V and 10 bases from J, leaving 12 bases between. CDR3 length: 13 residues.